This passage covers 26 T cell receptor beta chains from one sample sequenced in a study of T cells in Graves' hyperthyroidism and ophthalmopathy. RNA transcripts were the template for amplifying TCR beta CDR3 regions. The HTBI primer set drove a first-round RT-PCR of the TCR CDR3. TCRdb re-called the multiplex PCR reads with MiXCR, one entry per CDR3 protein. The sample has about 600,000 distinct CDR3 sequences; roughly a sixth are singletons. Input material: blood. These receptors all come from a woman between 40 and 50 years old with Graves' ophthalmopathy.

Ten or more counts support this clonotype. V usage is TRBV2 and J usage is TRBJ2-3; D not certain. This CDR3 is 12 amino acids long. Deletions cut 6 bases from V and 5 bases from J, with 9 bases between. Per germline, CDR1 SNHLY and CDR2 FYNNEI. CDR3 in amino acids: CASRSAGDTQYF. DNA for the CDR3: TGTGCCAGCAGATCGGCTGGAGATACGCAGTATTTT.

In this sample, this clonotype turned up many times. The chain is built from TRBV3-1 and TRBJ1-6; D not certain. The CDR3 sequence is 13 residues long. Trimming removed 1 base from V and 14 bases from J, with 12 bases in between. CDR1 and CDR2 from the germline V gene are LGHDT and YNNKEL (reference sequence). In nucleotides, the CDR3 is TGTGCCAGCAGCCAAGGAATGGGTGCGACCCTCCACTTT. Amino acids: CASSQGMGATLHF.

The CDR3 DNA follows: TGTGCCAGCTCCGCTACTGGACAGGGGAAGACTAACTATGGCTACACCTTC. This sequence encodes CASSATGQGKTNYGYTF. This chain links TRBV18 with TRBJ1-2; 9 bases are a match to TRBD1. The CDR3 is 17 residues long. With 6 bases clipped from V and 0 bases from J, the junction kept 11 bases outside the gene matches. The germline V gene encodes CDR1 KGHSH and CDR2 LQKENI.

This chain uses TRBV6-1 with TRBJ2-1; a possible D gene is TRBD2 (6 bases). This CDR3 is built from 17 residues. The V end was cut by 2 bases, the J end by 0 bases, with 14 bases between. Germline V CDR1 and CDR2: MNHNS, SASEGT. The CDR3 nucleotides are TGTGCCAGCAGTGAAATTCTTGGCGGGACCTCCTACAATGAGCAGTTCTTC. Translated, it gives CASSEILGGTSYNEQFF.

The sample holds many counts of this clonotype. This chain uses TRBV5-1 with TRBJ2-3, with TRBD1 matching over 7 bases. The CDR3 has 16 amino acids. Unmatched junction bases numbered 4, after V lost 0 bases and J lost 0 bases. Germline-derived CDR1 and CDR2 are SGHRS and YFSETQ. The CDR3 loop is CASSLGTGSSTDTQYF. Here the CDR3 DNA reads TGCGCCAGCAGCTTGGGGACAGGATCTAGCACAGATACGCAGTATTTT. Based on the CDR3 plus reference TRBV5-1 and TRBJ2-3, the full variable domain is KAGVTQTPRYLIKTRGQQVTLSCSPISGHRSVSWYQQTPGQGLQFLFEYFSETQRNKGNFPGRFSGRQFSNSRSEMNVSTLELGDSALYLCASSLGTGSSTDTQYFGPGTRLTVL.

A few counts support this clonotype. The junction differs from germline at one of its ends, possibly a read error. The V gene is TRBV20-1, the J gene TRBJ2-1; 11 bases are a match to TRBD2. Germline V gene lookup returns CDR1 DFQATT and CDR2 SNEGSKA (reference sequence). This CDR3 contains 19 residues. CDR3 sequence (DNA): TGCAGTGCTGGAGATGTCACTAGCGGGAGAAAGATGGGATACAGTGAGCAGTTCTTC. Encoded protein: CSAGDVTSGRKMGYSEQFF.

This clonotype has a handful of counts. The CDR3 loop reads CAISGGLSNQPQHF. The CDR3 region has the DNA TGTGCCATCAGTGGGGGACTGAGCAATCAGCCCCAGCATTTT. The rearrangement links TRBV10-3 to TRBJ1-5, with D possibly TRBD1 on 5 matching bases. V lost 4 bases and J 1 base, leaving 8 bases between the germline ends. Germline CDR1 reads ENHRY; CDR2 reads SYGVKD. The CDR3 is 14 amino acids.

There are a few counts of this clonotype. This rearrangement joins TRBV11-2 to TRBJ2-7; 8 nucleotides align to TRBD1. CDR3 length equals 14 residues. V was clipped by 3 bases and J by 6 bases; unmatched bases: 7. Germline-derived CDR1 and CDR2 are SGHAT and FQNNGV. CDR3 sequence reads: CASSLVTGAVEQYF. CDR3 nucleotide sequence: TGTGCCAGCAGCTTGGTGACAGGGGCGGTCGAGCAGTACTTC.

At least ten counts were recorded for this clonotype. This chain uses TRBV2 with TRBJ2-1; TRBD2 aligns across 7 bases. V was clipped by 8 bases and J by 0 bases; unmatched bases: 4. Germline values: CDR1 SNHLY, CDR2 FYNNEI. The CDR3 extends over 14 amino acids. CDR3 DNA sequence: TGTGCCAGCGGGGGGGGGAGCTCCTACAATGAGCAGTTCTTC. This sequence encodes CASGGGSSYNEQFF.

This clonotype has more than one count but fewer than ten. The V gene is TRBV28, the J gene TRBJ2-1; 13 bases are shared with TRBD2. CDR1 and CDR2 from the germline V gene are MDHEN and SYDVKM. Losses at the gene ends were 3 bases for V and 7 bases for J; bases not matched to a gene: 12. This CDR3 is 18 amino acids long. The CDR3 is CASSFFSTSGGAGNEQFF. DNA of the CDR3: TGTGCCAGCAGTTTTTTTTCAACTAGCGGGGGGGCGGGGAATGAGCAGTTCTTC.

Notes on this clonotype: A read error is possible here, since a much larger clone lies one base away. J is TRBJ2-1 and V is TRBV6-2 or TRBV6-3, with 16 bases fitting TRBD2. Germline CDR1 MNHEY, CDR2 SVGEGT. Trimming at V came to 6 bases and at J to 2 bases, leaving 1 base not matched to a gene. The CDR3 extends over 16 amino acids. The CDR3 nucleotides read TGTGCCAGCAGCGGGACTAGCGGGGGGGCCTACAATGAGCAGTTCTTC. Protein: CASSGTSGGAYNEQFF.

As concerns this clonotype: It may be a read error: a sequence one base away is much more abundant. The V call is TRBV5-1, the J call TRBJ2-3, with no clear D. The germline CDR1 and CDR2 sequences are SGHRS and YFSETQ. This CDR3 is 13 amino acids long. The V and J ends lost 3 bases and 5 bases respectively, with 10 bases between them. CDR3 nucleotides: TGCGCCAGCAGCTCAGAAAATATAGATACGCAGTATTTT. Protein: CASSSENIDTQYF.

This clonotype was counted at least ten times. In DNA form, the CDR3 reads TGTGCCAGTATTGAGACTAGCGGGAGCAATGAGCAGTTCTTC. Its translation: CASIETSGSNEQFF. The chain has TRBV2 and TRBJ2-1; TRBD2 agrees at 12 bases. Trimming removed 9 bases from V and 6 bases from J; junction bases left unmatched: 6. The germline V gene encodes CDR1 SNHLY and CDR2 FYNNEI. The CDR3 has 14 residues.

This clonotype was picked up many times. The chain carries TRBV28 and TRBJ2-7; TRBD2 matches 11 bases. V dropped 6 bases and J dropped 4; count of bases not matched to a gene: 5. Germline lookup yields CDR1 MDHEN and CDR2 SYDVKM. This CDR3 has 14 amino acids. CDR3 bases: TGTGCCAGCAGGGGACTAGCGGAACTATACGAGCAGTACTTC. This translates into CASRGLAELYEQYF.

This chain links TRBV7-9 with TRBJ2-1; tentatively, D is TRBD1 or TRBD2 (5 bases each). V gave up 5 bases and J gave up 9 bases, with 20 bases separating them. This CDR3 comprises 15 residues. Per germline, CDR1 SEHNR and CDR2 FQNEAQ (reference sequence). CDR3 in DNA: TGTGCCAGCAGCATATCGGGACGCGTTGGAGGTGAGCAGTTCTTC. It encodes CASSISGRVGGEQFF. Using reference TRBV7-9 and TRBJ2-1 for the parts outside the CDR3, the full variable domain is DTGVSQNPRHKITKRGQNVTFRCDPISEHNRLYWYRQTLGQGPEFLTYFQNEAQLEKSRLLSDRFSAERPKGSFSTLEIQRTEQGDSAMYLCASSISGRVGGEQFFGPGTRLTVL.

This clonotype appeared many times. The chain couples TRBV27 to TRBJ1-5; D is undetermined. Trimming removed 1 base from V and 3 bases from J, with 7 bases in between. CDR3 length: 14 residues. The germline gives CDR1 MNHEY, CDR2 SMNVEV (reference sequence). The CDR3 DNA is TGTGCCAGCAGTTTATTGGGGATCAATCAGCCCCAGCATTTT. This encodes CASSLLGINQPQHF.

At least ten counts were recorded for this clonotype. The chain employs TRBV11-2 and TRBJ1-1; D possibly corresponds to TRBD1 (6 bases). Trimming removed 8 bases from V and 5 bases from J, with 12 bases in between. Germline V CDR1 and CDR2: SGHAT, FQNNGV. The CDR3 totals 12 residues. CDR3 coding DNA: TGTGCCAGCGGGACCAGGGGAACTGAAGCTTTCTTT. It translates to CASGTRGTEAFF.

V usage is TRBV28 and J usage is TRBJ1-4; no reliable D call. CDR1 is MDHEN and CDR2 is SYDVKM in the germline V gene. V was cut by 4 bases and J by 0 bases, with 12 bases left in between. CDR3 length: 16 residues. The CDR3 nucleotides are TGTGCCAGCAGTTCCCGGACCTATACAACTAATGAAAAACTGTTTTTT. Its protein is CASSSRTYTTNEKLFF.

The rearrangement joins TRBV14 to TRBJ2-4; a possible D gene is TRBD2 (6 bases). CDR3 length equals 17 residues. Germline loops: CDR1 SGHDN, CDR2 FVKESK. Trimming removed 4 bases at V and 6 bases at J, with 22 bases between. The CDR3 DNA follows: TGTGCCAGCAGCCTCTCCTCGGGGACTCGGTCAAGAAACATTCAGTACTTC. This encodes CASSLSSGTRSRNIQYF.

This clonotype was detected a few times. This chain uses TRBV7-8 with TRBJ2-2; D is undetermined. The CDR3 covers 15 residues. Germline CDR1 reads SGHVS; CDR2 reads FQNEAQ. Deletions cut 6 bases from V and 4 bases from J, with 15 bases between. For the CDR3, the DNA is TGTGCCAGCAGTCCAAGCAGTTTAAGCACCGGGGAGCTGTTTTTT. Amino acid sequence: CASSPSSLSTGELFF.

V and J are TRBV20-1 and TRBJ2-1; TRBD2 matches 10 bases. V shed 7 bases and J 7 bases; nucleotides not matched to a gene: 10. The CDR3 has 14 amino acids. In germline, CDR1 is DFQATT, CDR2 SNEGSKA (reference sequence). The CDR3, as DNA: TGCAGTGTTCCAAGCGGGAGGGCCGGGAATGAGCAGTTCTTC. Amino acid sequence: CSVPSGRAGNEQFF.

This rearrangement joins TRBV29-1 to TRBJ2-3; possible D gene TRBD1, 5 bases. Germline V gene lookup returns CDR1 SQVTM and CDR2 ANQGSEA. The V and J ends lost 4 bases and 4 bases respectively, with 12 bases between them. The CDR3 extends over 13 amino acids. This CDR3 is CSVGGRAADTQYF. CDR3 in DNA: TGCAGCGTTGGGGGCAGGGCGGCAGATACGCAGTATTTT.

In its sample, this clonotype was seen many times. The chain joins TRBV6-1 to TRBJ2-3; no firm D call. In germline, CDR1 is MNHNS, CDR2 SASEGT. The CDR3 runs 14 residues. V was cut by 5 bases and J by 6 bases, with 15 bases left in between. CDR3 sequence reads: CASSSPFNYDTQYF. The CDR3 DNA follows: TGTGCCAGCAGTTCTCCCTTTAACTATGATACGCAGTATTTT.

This clonotype was detected ten times or more. The chain joins TRBV30 to TRBJ1-2; unclear D gene. V lost 5 bases and J 4 bases, leaving 8 bases between the germline ends. This CDR3 region has 11 residues. Germline V CDR1 and CDR2: GTSNPN, SVGIG (reference sequence). Here the CDR3 reads CAWGRGYGYTF. CDR3 in DNA: TGTGCCTGGGGTCGAGGCTATGGCTACACCTTC.

This clonotype turned up a few times. The rearrangement joins TRBV19 to TRBJ2-1, with TRBD1 identical over 9 bases. Germline CDR1 LNHDA, CDR2 SQIVND (reference sequence). Unmatched junction bases numbered 9, after V lost 5 bases and J lost 4 bases. The CDR3 extends over 16 amino acids. The CDR3 reads CASSVTGGTKYNEQFF. CDR3 DNA sequence: TGTGCCAGTAGTGTCACAGGGGGCACTAAATACAATGAGCAGTTCTTC.

This clonotype was seen at least ten times. The chain uses TRBV20-1 and TRBJ2-3; D is perhaps TRBD1 or TRBD2 (6 bases each). Germline-derived CDR1 and CDR2 are DFQATT and SNEGSKA (reference sequence). Trimming stripped 4 bases from V and 2 bases from J, with 16 bases between. The CDR3 contains 15 residues. This chain's CDR3 is CSANEEGENTDTQYF. In DNA, the CDR3 is TGCAGTGCTAACGAGGAGGGGGAGAACACAGATACGCAGTATTTT.